These T cell receptor beta chains were read from a single sample in a study of blood T cells in healthy people across ages. TCRdb re-analysed the 5' RACE reads in MiXCR, keeping a single row per CDR3 protein. The data show around 1,100,000 distinct CDR3 sequences, approximately 38% seen once. Material for sequencing was blood. These TCRs come from a man between 18 and 35 years old in good health. Both conserved end residues are part of each CDR3. D genes are given only for firm matches. Size is stated for part of the rows, as once, few or many counts, or as a class when the clone is expanded.

>TRBJ2-1|-|-|TRBV20-1
CSVGGGYEQFF
TGCAGTGTAGGGGGGGGTTATGAGCAGTTCTTC
>TRBJ2-5|TRBD2|-|TRBV12-3/TRBV12-4
CASSFWGGKETQYF
TGTGCCAGCAGTTTTTGGGGAGGGAAAGAGACCCAGTACTTC
>TRBJ2-7|-|-|TRBV5-5
CASSLVTGSSYEQYF
TGTGCCAGCAGCTTGGTGACGGGGAGCTCCTACGAGCAGTACTTC
>TRBJ1-1|TRBD1|-|TRBV6-2/TRBV6-3
CASGIRDRVMNTEAFF
TGTGCCAGCGGAATCCGGGACAGAGTAATGAACACTGAAGCTTTCTTT
>TRBJ1-6|TRBD1|-|TRBV27
CASSLFGWTGESPLHF
TGTGCCAGCAGTTTATTTGGTTGGACAGGGGAATCACCCCTCCACTTT
>TRBJ2-7|-|-|TRBV20-1
CSAIDVWGEQYF
TGCAGTGCTATCGACGTGTGGGGCGAGCAGTACTTC
>TRBJ2-7|-|-|TRBV27
CASSPDPPTRPYF
TGTGCCAGCAGCCCCGACCCGCCTACCCGACCGTACTTC
>TRBJ1-6|TRBD1|-|TRBV3-1
CASSPRTGSINSPPHF
TGTGCCAGCAGCCCTCGGACAGGGAGTATTAATTCACCCCCCCACTTT
>TRBJ2-5|-|-|TRBV12-3/TRBV12-4
CASSSAGAAEETQYF
TGTGCCAGCAGTTCCGCAGGGGCGGCGGAAGAGACCCAGTACTTC
>TRBJ2-3|TRBD2|-|TRBV24-1
CATSDPKASGASTDTQYF
TGTGCCACCAGTGACCCTAAAGCGAGCGGGGCGAGCACAGATACGCAGTATTTT
>TRBJ1-6|-|few|TRBV20-1
CSASSSSPLHF
TGCAGTGCTAGTTCGAGTTCACCCCTCCACTTT
>TRBJ2-1|-|-|TRBV5-1
CASSLRVEAEQFF
TGCGCCAGCAGCTTAAGGGTGGAGGCTGAGCAGTTCTTC
>TRBJ1-2|-|many|TRBV7-2
CASSLMTESNYGYTF
TGTGCCAGCAGCCTAATGACAGAATCTAACTATGGCTACACCTTC
>TRBJ1-1|-|few|TRBV4-3
CASSREDGLNTEAFF
TGCGCCAGCAGCCGCGAGGACGGATTGAACACTGAAGCTTTCTTT
>TRBJ1-1|-|-|TRBV18
CASSPSMLAGTGRTEAFF
TGTGCCAGCTCACCCTCCATGTTAGCCGGGACGGGGAGAACTGAAGCTTTCTTT
>TRBJ1-5|-|-|TRBV28
CASIARALTIDQPQHF
TGTGCCAGCATAGCGCGGGCCCTTACTATTGATCAGCCCCAGCATTTT
>TRBJ2-5|TRBD2|few|TRBV25-1
CASSDSGTSGQETQYF
TGTGCCAGCAGTGATTCCGGGACTAGCGGACAAGAGACCCAGTACTTC
>TRBJ2-1|-|few|TRBV12-3/TRBV12-4
CASSLRSSHLTSSEQFF
TGTGCCAGCAGTTTAAGGTCTAGCCATCTAACCTCCAGTGAGCAGTTCTTC
>TRBJ2-5|-|few|TRBV28
CASSFPPRGEQYF
TGTGCCAGTAGTTTTCCCCCCCGCGGGGAGCAGTACTTC
>TRBJ2-1|-|many|TRBV12-3/TRBV12-4
CASSLAGISSYNEQFF
TGTGCCAGCAGTTTAGCAGGTATAAGCTCCTACAATGAGCAGTTCTTC
>TRBJ2-7|-|-|TRBV20-1
CSASEVWGNEQYF
TGCAGTGCTAGCGAGGTCTGGGGGAACGAGCAGTACTTC
>TRBJ2-5|-|few|TRBV7-3
CASSLLFGTQYF
TGTGCCAGCAGCTTATTATTTGGGACCCAGTACTTC
>TRBJ1-1|TRBD1|-|TRBV6-2/TRBV6-3
CASRQGWEITEAFF
TGTGCCAGTCGACAGGGCTGGGAGATCACTGAAGCTTTCTTT
>TRBJ2-1|TRBD1|-|TRBV20-1
CSANRGTVVNEQFF
TGCAGTGCCAATCGTGGGACAGTTGTGAATGAGCAGTTCTTC
>TRBJ1-6|-|few|TRBV7-2
CASSLKSPLHF
TGTGCCAGCAGCTTAAAGTCACCCCTCCACTTT
>TRBJ2-3|TRBD2|few|TRBV15
CATSRDPSGGADTQYF
TGTGCCACCAGCAGAGATCCTAGCGGGGGCGCAGATACGCAGTATTTT
>TRBJ2-2|-|few|TRBV12-3/TRBV12-4
CASSFHRAGARRGRRTGELFF
TGTGCCAGCAGTTTTCACAGGGCAGGGGCTCGTCGGGGGCGACGGACCGGGGAGCTGTTTTTT
>TRBJ2-7|TRBD1|-|TRBV12-3/TRBV12-4
CASTMTGAVDEQYF
TGTGCCAGCACCATGACAGGGGCAGTCGACGAGCAGTACTTC
>TRBJ2-5|TRBD1|few|TRBV6-6
CASSYYRGTSETQYF
TGTGCCAGCAGTTACTACAGGGGGACCTCGGAGACCCAGTACTTC
>TRBJ2-7|-|few|TRBV7-7
CASSSDSDSYEQYF
TGTGCCAGCAGCTCAGACAGTGACTCCTACGAGCAGTACTTC
>TRBJ2-3|TRBD1|-|TRBV7-9
CASSLTTGATDTQYF
TGTGCCAGCAGCTTAACGACAGGGGCCACAGATACGCAGTATTTT
>TRBJ2-3|-|few|TRBV6-1
CASRVQGRPSTDTQYF
TGTGCCAGCAGGGTACAGGGCCGACCCAGCACAGATACGCAGTATTTT
>TRBJ1-2|TRBD1|-|TRBV7-8
CASSSSQGASGYTF
TGTGCCAGCAGCTCAAGCCAGGGGGCGAGTGGCTACACCTTC
>TRBJ2-3|-|-|TRBV6-1
CASTSGGAGTDTQYF
TGTGCCAGCACAAGTGGCGGGGCGGGCACAGATACGCAGTATTTT
>TRBJ2-1|-|-|TRBV20-1
CSAINRDYNEQFF
TGCAGTGCTATAAACAGGGACTACAATGAGCAGTTCTTC
>TRBJ2-7|-|-|TRBV9
CASSRTVGAYEQYF
TGTGCCAGCTCGCGGACAGTTGGAGCCTACGAGCAGTACTTC
>TRBJ2-2|TRBD2|few|TRBV18
CASSRLADTGELFF
TGTGCCAGCTCAAGACTAGCGGATACCGGGGAGCTGTTTTTT
>TRBJ1-6|-|many|TRBV12-3/TRBV12-4
CASSLVVSSPLHF
TGTGCCAGCAGTTTAGTAGTATCTTCACCCCTCCACTTT
>TRBJ2-7|-|once|TRBV7-9
CASSPKYKSSYNEQYF
TGTGCCAGCAGCCCCAAATACAAGAGCTCCTACAATGAGCAGTACTTC
>TRBJ1-4|-|few|TRBV12-5
CASATGNEKLFF
TGTGCTAGTGCTACCGGGAATGAAAAACTGTTTTTT
>TRBJ2-7|-|-|TRBV12-3/TRBV12-4
CASSLGVGGDQYF
TGTGCCAGCAGTTTAGGAGTAGGGGGAGACCAGTACTTC
>TRBJ1-5|-|-|TRBV25-1
CASTGVGDQPQHF
TGTGCCAGCACCGGGGTAGGGGATCAGCCCCAGCATTTT